This TCR beta chain was recorded in a study of cytomegalovirus exposure and HLA in healthy donors. The study ran its PCR with 60 Vbeta and 13 Jbeta primers. The method was immunoSEQ multiplex PCR; TCRdb's version includes in-frame clones alone and lacks a portion of them. The sample records under 200,000 clones, over 65% being singletons. Trimming cost V 6 bases and J 12 bases; bases outside gene matches: 11. This CDR3 has 14 amino acids. Germline V gene sequence: CDR1 SGHRS, CDR2 YFSETQ. This TCR came from a man in his sixties in good health and CMV-seronegative. The source material was PBMCs. V usage is TRBV5-1 and J usage is TRBJ2-2; 10 nucleotides line up with TRBD2. For the CDR3, the DNA is TGCGCCAGCAACTTATATGGGACTAGCGTACAGCTGTTTTTT. Encoded protein: CASNLYGTSVQLFF.